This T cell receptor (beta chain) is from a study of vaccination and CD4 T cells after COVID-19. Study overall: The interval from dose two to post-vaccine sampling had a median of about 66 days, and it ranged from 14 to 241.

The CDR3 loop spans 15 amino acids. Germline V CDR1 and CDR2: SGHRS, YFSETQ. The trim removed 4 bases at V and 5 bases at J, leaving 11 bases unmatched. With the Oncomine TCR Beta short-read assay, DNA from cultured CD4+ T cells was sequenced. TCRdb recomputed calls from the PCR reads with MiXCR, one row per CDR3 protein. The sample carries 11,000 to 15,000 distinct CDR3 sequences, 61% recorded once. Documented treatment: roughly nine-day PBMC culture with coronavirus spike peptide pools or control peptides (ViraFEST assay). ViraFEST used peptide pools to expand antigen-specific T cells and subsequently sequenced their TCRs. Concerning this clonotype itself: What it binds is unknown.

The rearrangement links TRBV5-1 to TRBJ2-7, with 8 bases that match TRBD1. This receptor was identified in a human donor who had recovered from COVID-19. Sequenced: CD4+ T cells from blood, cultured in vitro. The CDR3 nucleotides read TGCGCCAGCAGCATCTCAGGGGGCCAAGGTAACGAGCAGTACTTC. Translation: CASSISGGQGNEQYF.